The clone carrying this T cell receptor beta chain appeared once. A read error may produce the germline difference seen at one junction end. Per the germline V gene, CDR1 is DFQATT and CDR2 is SNEGSKA (reference sequence). This CDR3 is built from 9 residues. These data belong to a study of blood T cell repertoires in COVID-19. Study summary: PBMCs, B-cell-depleted T cells, or T cells were the source of the cDNA or gDNA that made up the material.

Assignment of participants to cohorts was predicated upon participant-reported clinical history. Profiling relied on immunoSEQ multiplex PCR, and the TCRdb table lists in-frame clones only, not all of them. The sample holds just over 250,000 clones, around 80% seen once. The rearrangement uses TRBV20-1 and TRBJ1-2; 7 bases match TRBD1. The TCR was taken from a young man with acute COVID-19. The sequencing sample was made of PBMCs or T cells enriched from blood (not recorded which). The CDR3 DNA reads as TGCAGTGCTAGAGTCGGACAGGACTTC. Protein product: CSARVGQDF.